The 17 T cell receptor beta chains below were found in one sample sequenced in a study of T cell responses to AZD1222 COVID-19 vaccine. The data were produced by immunoSEQ multiplex PCR, yet TCRdb's version contains in-frame clones alone and is incomplete. Counted here are 110,000 or so clones, about 90% occurring once; the ten biggest clones make up more than 4.5%. The sequencing used peripheral blood, collected on day 0 of AZD1222 vaccination. These TCRs come from an adult in good health.

This sequence joins TRBV24-1 and TRBJ1-3, with D perhaps TRBD1 (6 bases). Germline V CDR1 and CDR2: KGHDR, SFDVKD. The CDR3 length is 14 residues. Trimming removed 3 bases at V and 8 bases at J, with 13 bases between. Here the CDR3 reads CATSDTAKGDTIYF. CDR3 nucleotide sequence: TGTGCCACCAGTGATACAGCCAAGGGGGACACCATATATTTT.

J is TRBJ2-5 and V is TRBV28, with 9 bases lining up with TRBD1. From germline, CDR1 is MDHEN and CDR2 SYDVKM. This CDR3 has 15 residues. Trimming took 5 bases from V and 5 from J; bases not matched to a gene: 9. CDR3: CASSGAGQGKETQYF. DNA for the CDR3: TGTGCCAGCAGTGGGGCCGGACAGGGGAAGGAGACCCAGTACTTC.

The gene calls are TRBV11-2 and TRBJ2-1; TRBD2 might be the D (5 bases). The CDR3 is made up of 12 amino acids. V was shortened by 4 bases and J by 10 bases, with 11 bases between the two germline ends. In germline, CDR1 is SGHAT, CDR2 FQNNGV. CDR3 in DNA: TGTGCCAGCAGCTACGTCCCGGGGGAGCAGTTCTTC. Protein sequence: CASSYVPGEQFF.

This chain uses TRBV5-5 with TRBJ2-3; D unclear. The CDR3 is made up of 15 amino acids. CDR1 SGHKS and CDR2 YYEKEE come from the germline V gene (reference sequence). V lost 2 bases and J lost 6, with 16 bases in between. CDR3 nucleotide sequence: TGTGCCAGCAGCTTAAGGGAAATGGGTTCGGATACGCAGTATTTT. It codes for CASSLREMGSDTQYF.

This chain uses TRBV2 with TRBJ1-6, with TRBD1 matching over 8 bases. The junction had 9 bases not matched to a gene; V was cut back by 7 bases and J by 10 bases. CDR1 is SNHLY and CDR2 is FYNNEI in the germline V gene. This CDR3 has 14 amino acids. This chain's CDR3 is CASTKTGVESPLHF. The CDR3 DNA reads as TGTGCCAGCACCAAGACAGGGGTGGAGTCACCCCTCCACTTT.

The chain employs TRBV7-9 and TRBJ2-3; 12 bases line up with TRBD1. V trimming: 5 bases; J trimming: 6 bases; junction bases outside the gene matches: 9. The CDR3 runs 16 residues. Germline assignment: CDR1 SEHNR and CDR2 FQNEAQ (reference sequence). CDR3: CASSPWDRGPWDTQYF. The CDR3 coding sequence is TGTGCCAGCAGCCCCTGGGACAGGGGGCCTTGGGATACGCAGTATTTT.

This clone was observed a handful of times. The chain links TRBV27 to TRBJ2-1; possibly TRBD2 for D (6 bases). Germline CDR1 is MNHEY and CDR2 is SMNVEV (reference sequence). This CDR3 contains 14 residues. Trimming left V 6 bases short and J 4 bases short, with 13 bases between. As DNA, the CDR3 is TGTGCCAGCAGAGTCGGGAGAGGGTACAATGAGCAGTTCTTC. It translates to CASRVGRGYNEQFF.

V and J are TRBV2 and TRBJ2-1, with 9 nucleotides matching TRBD1. V was pared by 6 bases and J by 8 bases, with 14 bases of the junction left unmatched. The CDR3 loop spans 16 amino acids. Germline V lookup: CDR1 SNHLY, CDR2 FYNNEI. CDR3 in amino acids: CASRAKIRDRVHEQFF. The CDR3 bases are TGTGCCAGCAGAGCGAAGATCCGGGACAGGGTTCATGAGCAGTTCTTC. The full variable domain, with the rest looked up from reference TRBV2 and TRBJ2-1, is EPEVTQTPSHQVTQMGQEVILRCVPISNHLYFYWYRQILGQKVEFLVSFYNNEISEKSEIFDDQFSVERPDGSNFTLKIRSTKLEDSAMYFCASRAKIRDRVHEQFFGPGTRLTVL.

The CDR3 DNA follows: TGCAGCGTTGAGGCAGGAACGTACCAAGAGACCCAGTACTTC. Translating gives CSVEAGTYQETQYF. The chain couples TRBV29-1 to TRBJ2-5, with no clear D. Germline V gene sequence: CDR1 SQVTM, CDR2 ANQGSEA. This CDR3 contains 14 residues. Trimming removed 3 bases at V and 0 bases at J, with 11 bases between.

This chain uses TRBV5-4 with TRBJ2-3; no firm D call. This CDR3 is 14 amino acids long. The V end was cut by 0 bases, the J end by 1 base, with 6 bases between. Germline V CDR1 and CDR2: SGHNT, YYREEE (reference sequence). The CDR3 nucleotides read TGTGCCAGCAGCTTGGACGAAGGCACAGATACGCAGTATTTT. Protein sequence: CASSLDEGTDTQYF.

J is TRBJ2-5 and V is TRBV9; maybe TRBD1 (6 bases). V was pared by 0 bases and J by 2 bases, with 14 bases between. Germline V CDR1 and CDR2: SGDLS, YYNGEE. This CDR3 spans 16 amino acids. The DNA of the CDR3 is TGTGCCAGCAGCGTAGCCCCACGGACAGCTCAAGAGACCCAGTACTTC. As protein: CASSVAPRTAQETQYF.

Only one count was recorded for this clone. The CDR3 nucleotides are TGTGCCAGCAGCGACGACAGGTTTGGAGAAAAACTGTTTTTT. This sequence encodes CASSDDRFGEKLFF. V usage is TRBV2 and J usage is TRBJ1-4; TRBD1 might be the D (6 bases). Germline lookup yields CDR1 SNHLY and CDR2 FYNNEI. The germline V and J ends were trimmed by 6 bases and 8 bases, with 16 bases remaining between them. The CDR3 runs to 14 residues.

This chain uses TRBV21-1 with TRBJ2-6; no check of the table's D call, TRBD2, against the DNA was made. TRBV21-1 is a known pseudogene. The CDR3 has 19 amino acids. The CDR3 DNA reads as TGTGCCAGCAGCACGTCTTCCGTGGGACTAGCGGGTCCGGCCAACGTCCTGACTTTC. Its translation: CASSTSSVGLAGPANVLTF.

The rearrangement links TRBV15 to TRBJ2-3, with D tentatively TRBD1 (5 bases). In germline, CDR1 is LNHNV, CDR2 YYDKDF (reference sequence). The CDR3 contains 14 residues. Trimming cost V 0 bases and J 12 bases, with 16 bases left between them. CDR3 residues: CATSRDKDKRQQYF. The CDR3 coding sequence is TGTGCCACCAGCAGAGATAAGGACAAAAGACAACAGTATTTT.

The J gene is TRBJ2-1, the V gene TRBV28, with 7 bases identical to TRBD2. This CDR3 comprises 18 residues. With 5 bases clipped from V and 3 bases from J, the junction kept 16 bases outside the gene matches. The germline V gene has CDR1 MDHEN and CDR2 SYDVKM. The CDR3, as DNA: TGTGCCAGCAGTACCCGGGGGGTTCTAGCGAGACTCTACAATGAGCAGTTCTTC. Translation: CASSTRGVLARLYNEQFF.

The chain uses TRBV14 and TRBJ1-1; TRBD1 aligns across 8 bases. In germline, CDR1 is SGHDN, CDR2 FVKESK. This CDR3 is built from 14 residues. The junction had 4 bases not matched to a gene; V was cut back by 6 bases and J by 1 base. CDR3 in DNA: TGTGCCAGCAGGCGGACAGGGCCGAACACTGAAGCTTTCTTT. Amino acids: CASRRTGPNTEAFF.

This clone was seen only a few times. This chain joins TRBV6-5 and TRBJ2-7; D not certain. The CDR3 spans 15 residues. Deletions cut 5 bases from V and 3 bases from J, with 17 bases between. Germline V gene lookup returns CDR1 MNHEY and CDR2 SVGAGI. CDR3 DNA: TGTGCCAGCAGTAACGGTTGGGTTTCCGGCTACGAGCAGTACTTC. Protein: CASSNGWVSGYEQYF.